This TCR beta chain is drawn from a study of shared clonotypes between healthy human individuals (TCRdb year 2020). Study-wide context: A couple of women and a few men aged 18 to 49 years were included in the cohort. The study deeply sequenced blood TCR repertoires of five healthy adults to estimate repertoire size and the extent of clonotype sharing between individuals. Libraries were prepared and TCR repertoires were sequenced by different laboratories using diverse techniques, in order to increase sequencing depth and limit assay-specific biases. Each donor's leukapheresis produced roughly between roughly 0.94 and 9.5 billion PBMCs.

As concerns this clone: Its antigen target is currently unknown. No qualities accompany the bases; no much larger clone lies one base away.

Using the deep immunoSEQ assay, multiplex PCR amplified TCR CDR3 regions from genomic DNA. Extracted genomic DNA from each cell subset was distributed evenly across all wells of several immunoSEQ 96-well plates, and each plate was treated as a replicate. For unsorted PBMC, approximately 290 ng genomic DNA, equal to tens of thousands of T cell genomes, was loaded into each replicate PCR. Ten immunoSEQ deep assay plates were used to sequence the unsorted PBMC genomic DNA. Purified libraries were quantified with a Qubit 3.0 fluorometer, sized on a Bioanalyzer 2100, and re-quantified with the KAPA Library Quantification kit. Each immunoSEQ 96-well plate was sequenced on its own single-read 150-cycle Illumina NextSeq 550 flow cell. The paper's data handling went like this. Because the immunoSEQ output held only junctional sequences and lacked quality scores, the filtering could not match the filtering applied to full-length reads. To assign V/J genes and CDR3, sequences were annotated against IMGT germline references using PyIR, a Python wrapper for IgBLAST v1.9. Reads with weak V/J assignments (E-value above 1e-6), missing CDR3, stop codons, out-of-frame junctions, or ambiguous translated residues were removed. V3J clonotypes were defined by identical inferred V gene, J gene, and CDR3 amino acid sequence. The percentage overlap between two repertoires was calculated by dividing the number of shared unique clonotypes by the size of the smaller repertoire. RTK rarefaction, the Chao1 estimator, and Recon v2.1 estimates of unobserved clonotypes were used to assess repertoire richness. TCRdb stores this immuneACCESS table with in-frame sequences only. Part of the clones is absent; in the studies checked, under half of the shortfall reflects unresolved V genes, and no reason is known for the rest. V and J calls and clone size are as listed in that table; D and trimming were resolved from the DNA. For this sample the table gives about half a million clones, of which around 73% were detected only once. 12% of the sample comes from the top ten.

Donors were healthy HIV-negative adults with no recently reported acute infections or vaccinations. All donors were Caucasian adults living in Nashville, Tennessee, USA. For unsorted samples, 100 million or so PBMCs were counted, and genomic DNA was extracted using the QIAamp DNA Blood Mini kit. Blood was obtained by leukapheresis, after which PBMCs were separated by Ficoll-Histopaque density gradient centrifugation and cryopreserved in liquid nitrogen vapor phase. What the research found in general, with its limitations: Only blood was sampled, and tissue TCR repertoires likely differ from those in blood. Pairwise subsampling led to the expectation that sequencing depth would affect the degree of clonotype sharing among donors. Because the study included only a small number of donors, the genetic and exposure-history diversity represented was limited.

Trimming at the junction amounts to 1 base on V and 1 base on J, and the germline ends lie 7 bases apart. From cysteine to phenylalanine, the CDR3 is 13 amino acids long. Kept here is only the CDR3 DNA, which spans 39 bases and is read in frame from base 1. According to the germline V gene (reference sequence), CDR1 reads GTSNPN and CDR2 reads SVGIG. Sample: PBMCs. The chain is encoded by TRBV30 joined to TRBJ1-1; TRBD1 is perhaps the D gene, given 6 matching bases. The TCR comes from a woman in her thirties or forties in good health. Some clones in this sample may be carry-over from other donors' samples. This receptor carries the CDR3 CAWSARGNTEAFF. The DNA is TGTGCCTGGAGTGCCAGGGGGAACACTGAAGCTTTCTTT.